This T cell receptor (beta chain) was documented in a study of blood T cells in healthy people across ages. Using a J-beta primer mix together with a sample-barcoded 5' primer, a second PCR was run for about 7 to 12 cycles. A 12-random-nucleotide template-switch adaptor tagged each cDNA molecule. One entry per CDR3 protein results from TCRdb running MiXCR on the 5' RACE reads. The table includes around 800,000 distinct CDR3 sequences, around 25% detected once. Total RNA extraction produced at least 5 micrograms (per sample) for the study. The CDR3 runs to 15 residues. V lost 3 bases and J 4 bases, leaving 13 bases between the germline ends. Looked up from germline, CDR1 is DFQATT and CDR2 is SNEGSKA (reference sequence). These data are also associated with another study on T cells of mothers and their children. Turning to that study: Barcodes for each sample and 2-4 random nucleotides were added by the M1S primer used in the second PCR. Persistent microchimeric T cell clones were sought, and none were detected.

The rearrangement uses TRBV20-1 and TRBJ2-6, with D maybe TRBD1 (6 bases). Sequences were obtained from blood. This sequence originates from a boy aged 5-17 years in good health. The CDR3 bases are TGCAGTGCTAGGATGGGGGCTAAAGGGGCCAACGTCCTGACTTTC. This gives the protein CSARMGAKGANVLTF.